Below, 27 T cell receptor beta chains from the same sample are listed, as sequenced in a study of T-cell reconstitution after alpha-beta-depleted transplantation in children. Unique molecular identifiers were incorporated during preparation of the TCRbeta library. TCRdb reanalysed the PCR reads using MiXCR and keeps one entry per CDR3 protein. This repertoire shows 250,000 to 300,000 distinct CDR3 sequences, around a tenth found once; its top ten account for 23%. The specimen comprised peripheral blood, sampled 180 days after TCRalphabeta/CD19-depleted stem cell transplant. The receptor set was obtained from a male patient between 2 and 9 years old who had a stem cell transplant for chronic granulomatous disease, so the T cells may come from the graft donor.

This clonotype has ten or more counts. The CDR3 DNA is TGCGCCAGCAGCTTGCGCGGGGGGATATCCTACGAGCAGTACTTC. It encodes CASSLRGGISYEQYF. The gene calls are TRBV5-1 and TRBJ2-7; 8 bases agree with TRBD2. Germline V gene lookup returns CDR1 SGHRS and CDR2 YFSETQ. Germline trimming cut 1 base from V and 1 base from J; bases unmatched to any gene: 4. This CDR3 is built from 15 residues.

This clonotype was found many times. CDR3 nucleotide sequence: TGCAGTGCTTGCCGCGGGGGCCCCACAGATACGCAGTATTTT. Amino acids: CSACRGGPTDTQYF. The rearrangement uses TRBV20-1 and TRBJ2-3, with TRBD2 as a possible D gene (7 bases). Per germline, CDR1 DFQATT and CDR2 SNEGSKA (reference sequence). The V end lost 5 bases, the J end lost 2 bases, and 14 bases lay between the germline ends. The CDR3 covers 14 residues.

This clonotype was observed many times. This chain joins TRBV7-9 and TRBJ1-2; TRBD1 matches 8 bases. Germline V gives CDR1 SEHNR, CDR2 FQNEAQ (reference sequence). The CDR3 length is 17 residues. V shed 2 bases, J shed 7 bases, and the junction held 15 bases outside the gene matches. The CDR3 loop is CASSLTLDVKDRAGYTF. The CDR3 nucleotides are TGTGCCAGCAGCTTAACCCTAGACGTCAAGGACAGGGCTGGCTACACCTTC. Supplemented by reference TRBV7-9 and TRBJ1-2, the full variable domain reads DTGVSQNPRHKITKRGQNVTFRCDPISEHNRLYWYRQTLGQGPEFLTYFQNEAQLEKSRLLSDRFSAERPKGSFSTLEIQRTEQGDSAMYLCASSLTLDVKDRAGYTFGSGTRLTVV.

This clonotype was seen ten or more times. The rearrangement links TRBV7-9 to TRBJ2-7; 9 nucleotides match TRBD1. The germline CDR1 and CDR2 sequences are SEHNR and FQNEAQ (reference sequence). V lost 5 bases, J lost 5 bases, and 10 bases stayed unmatched. The CDR3 has 15 amino acids. The CDR3 DNA is TGTGCCAGCAGCAAAACCGGGACAGGGTCTAACGAGCAGTACTTC. Translation: CASSKTGTGSNEQYF.

This clonotype was seen ten or more times. The chain is built from TRBV7-9 and TRBJ2-1; 10 bases align to TRBD1. This CDR3 region has 12 residues. With 5 bases clipped from V and 14 bases from J, the junction kept 6 bases outside the gene matches. Germline-derived CDR1 and CDR2 are SEHNR and FQNEAQ (reference sequence). This chain's CDR3 is CASSPQGQGEFF. In DNA form, the CDR3 reads TGTGCCAGCAGCCCCCAAGGACAGGGGGAGTTCTTC.

This clonotype was counted many times. The J gene is TRBJ2-1, the V gene TRBV4-1, with 7 nucleotides matching TRBD1. The V and J ends lost 4 bases and 6 bases, in that order; junction bases with no gene match: 9. The length of the CDR3 is 15 residues. Germline V gene sequence: CDR1 MGHRA, CDR2 YSYEKL. CDR3 protein: CASSPRQGSSNEQFF. The CDR3 coding sequence is TGCGCCAGCAGCCCTAGACAGGGCTCCAGCAATGAGCAGTTCTTC.

This clonotype was recorded many times. This chain uses TRBV27 with TRBJ2-6, with a weak D call TRBD2 (5 bases). Germline V gives CDR1 MNHEY, CDR2 SMNVEV (reference sequence). This CDR3 is 15 amino acids long. Trimming took off 6 bases at V and 2 bases at J, with 11 bases between the two ends. The CDR3 reads CASSPLGAGANVLTF. The CDR3 DNA reads TGTGCCAGCAGCCCCCTCGGGGCTGGGGCCAACGTCCTGACTTTC.

In this sample, this clonotype turned up many times. The chain couples TRBV19 to TRBJ2-1, with 9 bases aligning to TRBD1. Germline lookup yields CDR1 LNHDA and CDR2 SQIVND (reference sequence). CDR3 length: 14 amino acids. Trimming removed 4 bases from V and 4 bases from J; junction bases left unmatched: 2. The CDR3 DNA reads TGTGCCAGTAGTAGCGACAGGGGGTACAATGAGCAGTTCTTC. Protein: CASSSDRGYNEQFF.

This clonotype was counted ten times or more. The chain uses TRBV7-9 and TRBJ2-2; possibly TRBD1 or TRBD2 for D (5 bases each). V was clipped by 6 bases and J by 3 bases, with 11 bases between them. The germline CDR1 and CDR2 sequences are SEHNR and FQNEAQ (reference sequence). The CDR3 loop spans 14 amino acids. CDR3 DNA sequence: TGTGCCAGCAGATCCGGGACCCACACCGGGGAGCTGTTTTTT. Translating gives CASRSGTHTGELFF.

Many counts were recorded for this clonotype. This chain uses TRBV15 with TRBJ1-3; D uncertain. V dropped 3 bases and J dropped 0 bases, with 12 bases sitting between them. Germline CDR1 and CDR2: LNHNV and YYDKDF (reference sequence). This CDR3 is built from 16 residues. CDR3 loop: CATSSSARISGNTIYF. CDR3 in DNA: TGTGCCACCAGCAGTAGTGCTCGGATCTCTGGAAACACCATATATTTT.

This clonotype was detected ten times or more. The chain uses TRBV20-1 and TRBJ2-3; D gene ambiguous. The CDR3 runs to 14 residues. Germline CDR1 and CDR2: DFQATT and SNEGSKA (reference sequence). Trimming cost V 1 base and J 2 bases, with 10 bases left between them. Written as DNA, the CDR3 is TGCAGTGCTAGAGGGCGGATAAACACAGATACGCAGTATTTT. This translates into CSARGRINTDTQYF.

At least ten counts were recorded for this clonotype. The chain joins TRBV27 to TRBJ2-1; D perhaps matches TRBD2 (5 bases). V dropped 4 bases and J dropped 10 bases, with 17 bases sitting between them. CDR1 is MNHEY, CDR2 SMNVEV, per germline (reference sequence). The CDR3 spans 14 residues. This chain's CDR3 is CASSSPARGVEQFF. As DNA, the CDR3 is TGTGCCAGCAGTTCGCCAGCTCGGGGTGTGGAGCAGTTCTTC.

Many counts were recorded for this clonotype. J is TRBJ1-2 and V is TRBV9; 7 bases align to TRBD1. V lost 3 bases to trimming and J lost 8 bases; unmatched junction nucleotides: 7. CDR1 SGDLS and CDR2 YYNGEE come from the germline V gene. CDR3 length: 13 residues. The CDR3, as DNA: TGTGCCAGCAGCGGACAGGGAAGTCGGGGCTACACCTTC. It yields the protein CASSGQGSRGYTF.

This clonotype was found a few times. V gene TRBV19 combines with J gene TRBJ1-5, with no clear D. Per germline, CDR1 LNHDA and CDR2 SQIVND (reference sequence). CDR3 length: 15 residues. Deletions cut 9 bases from V and 6 bases from J, with 21 bases between. For the CDR3, the DNA is TGTGCCAGCCGGGAGCGGGAGACAAGTTTTCAGCCCCAGCATTTT. Its translation is CASRERETSFQPQHF.

This clonotype was counted at least ten times. The chain is built from TRBV9 and TRBJ1-5; a weak D match, TRBD1 (6 bases). Germline V gives CDR1 SGDLS, CDR2 YYNGEE. This CDR3 has 16 residues. V was trimmed by 0 bases and J by 0 bases, leaving 10 bases between them. The CDR3 DNA reads TGTGCCAGCAGCGTAGACAGGGCGGATAGCAATCAGCCCCAGCATTTT. It codes for CASSVDRADSNQPQHF.

As regards this clonotype: A read error may explain this, as a much larger clone is one base away. This CDR3 is missing its conserved last phenylalanine or tryptophan, likely due to a read error. This chain uses TRBV4-1 with TRBJ2-5, with 7 bases fitting TRBD2. Germline V CDR1 and CDR2: MGHRA, YSYEKL. V gave up 0 bases and J gave up 4 bases; unmatched junction bases: 8. The CDR3 loop spans 16 amino acids. The CDR3 nucleotides are TGCGCCAGCAGCCAAGATTTTCCCAGCGGGGTAGAGACCCAGTACTAC. This translates into CASSQDFPSGVETQYY.

This clonotype was seen repeatedly, ten times or more. The V gene is TRBV12-3 or TRBV12-4, the J gene TRBJ2-3, with TRBD2 as a possible D gene (6 bases). Deletions cut 3 bases from V and 2 bases from J, with 9 bases between. The CDR3 contains 14 residues. The CDR3 region has the DNA TGTGCCAGCAGTTTCCAACTAGCCACAGATACGCAGTATTTT. Its translation is CASSFQLATDTQYF.

This clonotype was detected many times. The chain uses TRBV5-1 and TRBJ1-2; D is unresolved. The CDR3 sequence is 13 residues long. V was clipped by 1 base and J by 2 bases, with 6 bases between them. Germline V gives CDR1 SGHRS, CDR2 YFSETQ. The CDR3 loop is CASSLKSNYGYTF. DNA of the CDR3: TGCGCCAGCAGCTTGAAATCGAACTATGGCTACACCTTC.

This clonotype was counted ten times or more. This chain uses TRBV28 with TRBJ2-1, with TRBD1 matching 8 bases. V was pared by 2 bases and J by 5 bases, with 8 bases of the junction left unmatched. CDR3 length: 16 residues. Germline V gene data show CDR1 as MDHEN and CDR2 as SYDVKM. The CDR3 nucleotides read TGTGCCAGCAGTTTAGTGGGGGGACAGGTGGACAATGAGCAGTTCTTC. This encodes CASSLVGGQVDNEQFF.

This clonotype was counted many times. The chain is built from TRBV20-1 and TRBJ2-5, with TRBD2 matching over 8 bases. The junction had 19 bases not matched to a gene; V was cut back by 6 bases and J by 13 bases. Germline-derived CDR1 and CDR2 are DFQATT and SNEGSKA (reference sequence). This CDR3 is 14 amino acids long. The chain's CDR3 is CSAYTSGNTERGYF. The CDR3 bases are TGCAGTGCGTATACTAGCGGAAACACCGAGAGAGGGTACTTC.

The table lists this clonotype with many counts. This chain connects TRBV5-5 to TRBJ1-6; D unclear. Per germline, CDR1 SGHKS and CDR2 YYEKEE (reference sequence). V was shortened by 4 bases and J by 7 bases, with 9 bases between the two germline ends. The CDR3 is made up of 13 amino acids. In DNA form, the CDR3 reads TGTGCCAGCAGCGCGGATCGGAATTCACCCCTCCACTTT. Encoded protein: CASSADRNSPLHF.

This clonotype was found many times. The chain couples TRBV20-1 to TRBJ2-3, with TRBD1 matching 9 bases. Germline trimming cut 5 bases from V and 1 base from J; bases unmatched to any gene: 10. CDR1 is DFQATT, CDR2 SNEGSKA, per germline (reference sequence). The CDR3 contains 16 residues. The CDR3 DNA follows: TGCAGTGCTTACGTTACAGGGGGCAGGGGCACAGATACGCAGTATTTT. Protein: CSAYVTGGRGTDTQYF.

This clonotype was detected many times. This sequence joins TRBV20-1 and TRBJ2-7, with 9 bases matching TRBD2. Per the germline V gene, CDR1 is DFQATT and CDR2 is SNEGSKA (reference sequence). The trim removed 3 bases at V and 3 bases at J, leaving 9 bases unmatched. The CDR3 sequence is 15 residues long. CDR3 DNA sequence: TGCAGTGCTAGTGGGCTAGCGGGGAATATCTACGAGCAGTACTTC. This sequence encodes CSASGLAGNIYEQYF.

This clonotype was seen ten or more times. The chain has TRBV5-1 and TRBJ2-3, with D perhaps matching TRBD2 (5 bases). V lost 2 bases to trimming and J lost 8 bases, with 9 bases between them. This CDR3 spans 12 amino acids. Germline CDR1 reads SGHRS; CDR2 reads YFSETQ. CDR3 sequence reads: CASSFSAGTQYF. In DNA form, the CDR3 reads TGCGCCAGCAGCTTCAGTGCGGGTACGCAGTATTTT.

This clonotype was recorded at least ten times. The J gene is TRBJ1-2, the V gene TRBV20-1; TRBD1 might be the D (6 bases). The CDR3 is 12 residues long. With 6 bases removed from V and 2 bases from J, the gap between germline ends came to 10 bases. CDR1 is DFQATT, CDR2 SNEGSKA, per germline (reference sequence). The CDR3 bases are TGCAGTGCCCAGGACAGAAACTATGGCTACACCTTC. Protein sequence: CSAQDRNYGYTF.

This clonotype has at least ten counts. J is TRBJ1-3 and V is TRBV14; TRBD1 is a possible D gene (6 bases). Per the germline V gene, CDR1 is SGHDN and CDR2 is FVKESK. V lost 0 bases, J lost 10 bases, and 19 bases lay in between. The CDR3 loop spans 16 amino acids. The CDR3 here is CASSQDGVPRGRTIYF. The CDR3 DNA reads as TGTGCCAGCAGCCAAGATGGAGTCCCCAGGGGAAGGACCATATATTTT.

This clonotype was recorded at least ten times. The chain has TRBV5-6 and TRBJ2-5, with D possibly matching TRBD2 (6 bases). Germline CDR1 SGHDT, CDR2 YYEEEE. Trimming removed 4 bases from V and 5 bases from J, with 9 bases in between. The CDR3 has 12 residues. This chain's CDR3 is CASSTAGETQYF. CDR3 nucleotide sequence: TGTGCCAGCAGCACCGCGGGGGAGACCCAGTACTTC.